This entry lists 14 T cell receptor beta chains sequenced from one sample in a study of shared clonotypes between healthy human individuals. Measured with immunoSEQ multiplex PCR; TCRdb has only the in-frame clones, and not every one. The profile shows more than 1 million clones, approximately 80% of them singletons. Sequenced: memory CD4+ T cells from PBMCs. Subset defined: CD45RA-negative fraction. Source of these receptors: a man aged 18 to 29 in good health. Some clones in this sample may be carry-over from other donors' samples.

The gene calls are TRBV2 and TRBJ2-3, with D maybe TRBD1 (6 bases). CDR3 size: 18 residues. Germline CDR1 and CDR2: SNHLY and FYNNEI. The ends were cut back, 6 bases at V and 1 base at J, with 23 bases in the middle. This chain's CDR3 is CASSPRPPRGWGTDTQYF. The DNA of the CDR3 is TGTGCCAGCAGCCCTCGGCCCCCTAGGGGGTGGGGCACAGATACGCAGTATTTT.

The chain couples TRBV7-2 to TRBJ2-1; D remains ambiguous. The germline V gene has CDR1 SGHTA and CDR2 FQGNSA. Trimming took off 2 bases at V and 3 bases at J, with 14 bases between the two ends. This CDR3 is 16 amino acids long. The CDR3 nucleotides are TGTGCCAGCAGCTTATCGTGGGAAACAATCTACAATGAGCAGTTCTTC. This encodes CASSLSWETIYNEQFF.

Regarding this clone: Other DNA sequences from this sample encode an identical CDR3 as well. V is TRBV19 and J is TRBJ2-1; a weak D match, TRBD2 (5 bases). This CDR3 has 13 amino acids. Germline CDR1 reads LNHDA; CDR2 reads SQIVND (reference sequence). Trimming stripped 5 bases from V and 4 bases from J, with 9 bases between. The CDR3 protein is CASSPRGYNEQFF. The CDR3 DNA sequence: TGTGCCAGTAGTCCCCGAGGGTACAATGAGCAGTTCTTC.

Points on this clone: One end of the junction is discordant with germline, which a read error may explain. The CDR3 protein is CASSSSGALSGIAPF. In DNA, the CDR3 is TGTGCCAGCAGTTCCTCAGGGGCATTGAGCGGGATAGCTCCCTTC. The chain has TRBV28 and TRBJ2-7, with D maybe TRBD2 (7 bases). Looked up from germline, CDR1 is MDHEN and CDR2 is SYDVKM. The CDR3 is made up of 15 amino acids.

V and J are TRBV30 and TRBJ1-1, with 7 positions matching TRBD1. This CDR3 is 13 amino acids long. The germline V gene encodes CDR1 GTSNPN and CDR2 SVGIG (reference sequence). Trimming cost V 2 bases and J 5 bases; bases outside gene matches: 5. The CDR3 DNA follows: TGTGCCTGGAGTACAGGGGTGGGGACTGAAGCTTTCTTT. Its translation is CAWSTGVGTEAFF.

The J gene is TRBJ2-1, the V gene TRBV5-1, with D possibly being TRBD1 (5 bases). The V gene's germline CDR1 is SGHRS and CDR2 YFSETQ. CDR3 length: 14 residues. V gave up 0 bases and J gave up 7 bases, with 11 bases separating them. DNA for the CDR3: TGCGCCAGCAGCTTGGGGGGCTTCTCTAATGAGCAGTTCTTC. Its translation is CASSLGGFSNEQFF.

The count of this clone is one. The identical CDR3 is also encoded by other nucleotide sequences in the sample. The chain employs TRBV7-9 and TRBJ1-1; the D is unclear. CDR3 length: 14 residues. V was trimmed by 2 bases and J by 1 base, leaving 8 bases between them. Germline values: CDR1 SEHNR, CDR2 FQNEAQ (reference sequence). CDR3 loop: CASSLNQGNTEAFF. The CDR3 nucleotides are TGTGCCAGCAGCTTAAATCAAGGGAACACTGAAGCTTTCTTT.

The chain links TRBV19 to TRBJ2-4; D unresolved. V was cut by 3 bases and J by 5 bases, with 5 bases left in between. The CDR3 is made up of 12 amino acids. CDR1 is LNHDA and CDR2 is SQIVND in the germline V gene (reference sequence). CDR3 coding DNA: TGTGCCAGTAGTATTCGTGAAAACATTCAGTACTTC. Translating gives CASSIRENIQYF.

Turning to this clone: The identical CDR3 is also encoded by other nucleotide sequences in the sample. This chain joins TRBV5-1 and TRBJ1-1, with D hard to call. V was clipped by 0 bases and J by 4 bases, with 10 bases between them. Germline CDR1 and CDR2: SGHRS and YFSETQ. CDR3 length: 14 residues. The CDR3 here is CASSLEGLGTEAFF. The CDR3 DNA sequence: TGCGCCAGCAGCTTGGAGGGATTGGGCACTGAAGCTTTCTTT.

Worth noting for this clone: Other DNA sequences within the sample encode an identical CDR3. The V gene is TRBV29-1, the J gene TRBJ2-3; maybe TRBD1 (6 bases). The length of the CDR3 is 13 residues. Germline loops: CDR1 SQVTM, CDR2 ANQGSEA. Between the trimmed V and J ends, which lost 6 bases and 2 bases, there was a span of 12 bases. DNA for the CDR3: TGCAGCGTCCTAGGACAGTACACAGATACGCAGTATTTT. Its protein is CSVLGQYTDTQYF.

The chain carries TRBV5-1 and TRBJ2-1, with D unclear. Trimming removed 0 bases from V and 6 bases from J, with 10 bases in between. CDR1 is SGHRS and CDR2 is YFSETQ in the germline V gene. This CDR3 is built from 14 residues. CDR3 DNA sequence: TGCGCCAGCAGCTTGGGGCAGGAGATCAATGAGCAGTTCTTC. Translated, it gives CASSLGQEINEQFF.

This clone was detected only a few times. This CDR3 is CSVPPRELPEAFF. The CDR3 nucleotides are TGCAGCGTTCCGCCCAGGGAGCTCCCTGAAGCTTTCTTT. The chain has TRBV29-1 and TRBJ1-1, with a tentative D call TRBD1 (5 bases). V was cut by 5 bases and J by 6 bases, with 16 bases left in between. The CDR3 runs 13 residues. The germline V gene encodes CDR1 SQVTM and CDR2 ANQGSEA.

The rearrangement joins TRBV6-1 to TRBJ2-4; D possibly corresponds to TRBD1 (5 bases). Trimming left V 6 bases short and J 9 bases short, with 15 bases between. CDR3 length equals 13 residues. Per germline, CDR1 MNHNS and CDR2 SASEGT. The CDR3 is CASRAGPGPIQYF. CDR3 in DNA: TGTGCCAGCAGGGCAGGGCCTGGCCCCATTCAGTACTTC.

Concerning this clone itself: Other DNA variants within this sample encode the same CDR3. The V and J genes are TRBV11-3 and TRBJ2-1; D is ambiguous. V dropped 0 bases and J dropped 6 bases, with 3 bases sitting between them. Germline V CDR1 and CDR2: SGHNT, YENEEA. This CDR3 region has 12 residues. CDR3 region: CASSLDSNEQFF. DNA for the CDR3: TGTGCCAGCAGCTTAGATAGCAATGAGCAGTTCTTC.